This T cell receptor beta chain emerged from a study of OX40 agonist ivuxolimab in advanced cancers. For the study at large: Ivuxolimab, an antibody that agonizes OX40 (CD134), was administered to the patients.

V was cut by 0 bases and J by 2 bases, with 11 bases left in between. Looked up from germline, CDR1 is LGHNA and CDR2 is YNFKEQ. This CDR3 has 16 residues. The protocol was immunoSEQ multiplex PCR, while the TCRdb copy is restricted to in-frame clones and leaves out a portion. The repertoire holds tens of thousands of clones, with approximately 80% as singletons. Specimen: CD4+ or CD8+ T cells sorted from blood, collected in a trial of the OX40 agonist ivuxolimab. The rearrangement links TRBV4-2 to TRBJ1-5; D not certain. This TCR was recovered from an adult with an advanced solid tumor such as melanoma, head and neck, liver or kidney cancer. The CDR3: CASSQDSGLGNQPQHF. CDR3 sequence (DNA): TGTGCCAGCAGCCAAGATTCCGGTTTGGGCAATCAGCCCCAGCATTTT.